Listed below are T cell receptor beta chains from one sample, sequenced in a study of blood T cell repertoires in COVID-19. TCRdb's table, derived via immunoSEQ multiplex PCR, lists solely in-frame clones and lacks some. The table has roughly 46,000 clones, around four fifths seen once; the top ten hold 6.5% to 9%. The material sequenced was peripheral blood. These receptors all come from a man aged 60 to 75 with active COVID-19. The CDR3 runs from the conserved cysteine through the conserved F or W. Fields, in order: V gene, J gene, CDR3 protein.

v_gene: TRBV12-5
j_gene: TRBJ2-3
CDR3aa: CATLGGNTDTQYF

v_gene: TRBV5-8
j_gene: TRBJ1-5
CDR3aa: CASQPDAGHGLPQHF

v_gene: TRBV9
j_gene: TRBJ2-7
CDR3aa: CASSPLGTSGEEQYF

v_gene: TRBV4-2
j_gene: TRBJ1-5
CDR3aa: CASSQFMNQPQHF

v_gene: TRBV14
j_gene: TRBJ2-5
CDR3aa: CASSQDRVVQETQYF

v_gene: TRBV1
j_gene: TRBJ2-7
CDR3aa: CTSSRGKALF

v_gene: TRBV12-5
j_gene: TRBJ2-1
CDR3aa: CASGLVGAASSYNEQFF

v_gene: TRBV29-1
j_gene: TRBJ2-7
CDR3aa: CSVSTSGRTYEQYF

v_gene: TRBV19
j_gene: TRBJ2-1
CDR3aa: CASSTNRVTYNEQFF

v_gene: TRBV18
j_gene: TRBJ2-3
CDR3aa: CASSPGAVTDTQYF

v_gene: TRBV11-3
j_gene: TRBJ2-1
CDR3aa: CASSFGLAGFNEQFF

v_gene: TRBV13
j_gene: TRBJ2-7
CDR3aa: CASSPTGDEQYF

v_gene: TRBV7-2
j_gene: TRBJ2-1
CDR3aa: CASSSTRSSYNEQFF

v_gene: TRBV28
j_gene: TRBJ1-2
CDR3aa: CASSLIQGSLKRMGYTF

v_gene: TRBV19
j_gene: TRBJ2-3
CDR3aa: CASSSSDQVTDTQYF

v_gene: TRBV4-1
j_gene: TRBJ2-3
CDR3aa: CASSQEDTYAQYF

v_gene: TRBV3-1/TRBV3-2
j_gene: TRBJ2-3
CDR3aa: CASSHDRATTDTQYF

v_gene: TRBV3-1/TRBV3-2
j_gene: TRBJ2-7
CDR3aa: CASSQGGRGTYEQYF

v_gene: TRBV4-1
j_gene: TRBJ2-7
CDR3aa: CASSQDRSGSYEQYF

v_gene: TRBV9
j_gene: TRBJ1-2
CDR3aa: CASSSNTRARGYTF

v_gene: TRBV28
j_gene: TRBJ1-2
CDR3aa: CASSLGTAQAYGYTF

v_gene: TRBV9
j_gene: TRBJ2-2
CDR3aa: CASSDTGLDTGELFF

v_gene: TRBV7-2
j_gene: TRBJ2-4
CDR3aa: CASSYPFSQAKNIQYF

v_gene: TRBV5-1
j_gene: TRBJ2-7
CDR3aa: CASSSTHEQYF

v_gene: TRBV3-1/TRBV3-2
j_gene: TRBJ1-1
CDR3aa: CASSRGATGNTEAFF

v_gene: TRBV18
j_gene: TRBJ2-5
CDR3aa: CASSPTSGGTDRGAQYF

v_gene: TRBV19
j_gene: TRBJ1-2
CDR3aa: CASTPTGSYGYTF

v_gene: TRBV5-1
j_gene: TRBJ2-7
CDR3aa: CASSWDYRLPGLGYEQYF

v_gene: TRBV6-5
j_gene: TRBJ2-7
CDR3aa: CASSTQDRPLYEQYF

v_gene: TRBV9
j_gene: TRBJ2-3
CDR3aa: CASSAAGVTPITDTQYF

v_gene: TRBV18
j_gene: TRBJ2-6
CDR3aa: CASSPLGRSGANVLTF

v_gene: TRBV6-2/TRBV6-3
j_gene: TRBJ1-5
CDR3aa: CASSSQGFLNQPQHF

v_gene: TRBV5-4
j_gene: TRBJ2-2
CDR3aa: CASSLGRDRANTGELFF